Below, 18 T cell receptor beta chains from the same sample are listed, as sequenced in a study of T cell responses to AZD1222 COVID-19 vaccine. Clones were sequenced by immunoSEQ multiplex PCR, and TCRdb holds only the in-frame ones, with some missing. Of approximately 100,000 clones listed, roughly nine tenths are singletons. The material was peripheral blood, obtained on day 0 of AZD1222 vaccination. Receptors originate from an adult in good health.

This chain joins TRBV2 and TRBJ2-7, with D possibly TRBD1 on 6 matching bases. V lost 5 bases and J lost 6, with 11 bases in between. Germline V gives CDR1 SNHLY, CDR2 FYNNEI. The CDR3 has 12 residues. This CDR3 reads CASSRDTPEQYF. CDR3 in DNA: TGTGCCAGCAGTCGGGACACGCCCGAGCAGTACTTC.

The V gene is TRBV11-2, the J gene TRBJ2-3; D is uncertain. Trimming left V 6 bases short and J 5 bases short, with 9 bases between. This CDR3 has 12 residues. Germline loops: CDR1 SGHAT, CDR2 FQNNGV. CDR3 residues: CASSVRKDTQYF. The CDR3 DNA follows: TGTGCCAGCAGTGTCCGGAAAGATACGCAGTATTTT.

The chain couples TRBV7-2 to TRBJ2-5, with 12 positions matching TRBD2. The V segment lost 5 bases and the J segment 11 bases; nucleotides outside the gene matches: 9. This CDR3 is 14 amino acids long. The germline gives CDR1 SGHTA, CDR2 FQGNSA. In DNA, the CDR3 is TGTGCCAGCAGCGAGGGACTAGCGGGCGGACTGCAGTACTTC. Its translation: CASSEGLAGGLQYF.

The chain is built from TRBV3-1 (or the pseudogene TRBV3-2) and TRBJ2-1, with a tentative D call TRBD1 (6 bases). V was trimmed by 3 bases and J by 3 bases, leaving 21 bases between them. From germline, CDR1 is LGHDT and CDR2 YNNKEL (reference sequence). CDR3 size: 18 residues. The DNA for the CDR3 is TGTGCCAGCAGCCACCCCCAAGGGTGGGGGCCGAACTACAATGAGCAGTTCTTC. This translates into CASSHPQGWGPNYNEQFF.

The V call is TRBV28, the J call TRBJ1-2; 8 bases are shared with TRBD1. CDR1 is MDHEN, CDR2 SYDVKM, per germline. The trim removed 6 bases at V and 7 bases at J, leaving 10 bases unmatched. The CDR3 is 14 residues long. CDR3 amino acids: CASSLPAGGAGYTF. In nucleotides, the CDR3 is TGTGCCAGCAGCCTACCAGCAGGGGGCGCTGGCTACACCTTC.

This chain joins TRBV12-3 or TRBV12-4 and TRBJ2-7, with D maybe TRBD2 (6 bases). The CDR3 has 13 amino acids. V gave up 10 bases and J gave up 7 bases, with 20 bases separating them. CDR3 sequence (DNA): TGTGCCATCCAAACCAGGGAAGGGAGGGAGCAGTACTTC. It codes for CAIQTREGREQYF.

Only one count was recorded for this clone. The chain combines TRBV27 with TRBJ1-2; D is possibly TRBD1 (5 bases). This CDR3 has 14 residues. Trimming pared 4 bases from V and 1 base from J, leaving 10 bases between. Germline V gene lookup returns CDR1 MNHEY and CDR2 SMNVEV (reference sequence). DNA for the CDR3: TGTGCCAGCAGTTCCAGGGTAGGTAACTATGGCTACACCTTC. Translating it yields CASSSRVGNYGYTF.

This chain connects TRBV19 to TRBJ1-5; maybe TRBD1 (5 bases). The CDR3 length is 14 residues. V was shortened by 5 bases and J by 6 bases, with 14 bases between the two germline ends. The germline gives CDR1 LNHDA, CDR2 SQIVND (reference sequence). The CDR3, as DNA: TGTGCCAGTAGTCCGACAGCCTGGGGTCAGCCCCAGCATTTT. This codes for CASSPTAWGQPQHF. The whole variable domain, filled in from reference TRBV19 and TRBJ1-5, reads DGGITQSPKYLFRKEGQNVTLSCEQNLNHDAMYWYRQDPGQGLRLIYYSQIVNDFQKGDIAEGYSVSREKKESFPLTVTSAQKNPTAFYLCASSPTAWGQPQHFGDGTRLSIL.

A single count supports this clone. The chain joins TRBV7-2 to TRBJ1-1, with 8 bases matching TRBD1. CDR3 size: 16 residues. CDR1 is SGHTA, CDR2 FQGNSA, per germline. V was pared by 5 bases and J by 3 bases, with 11 bases of the junction left unmatched. DNA for the CDR3: TGTGCCAGCAGCACTCGATGGCGGACAGGGCACACTGAAGCTTTCTTT. As protein: CASSTRWRTGHTEAFF.

The genes are TRBV27 and TRBJ1-1; D call uncertain. Trimming took 5 bases from V and 11 from J, leaving 24 bases between them. Germline CDR1 MNHEY, CDR2 SMNVEV (reference sequence). This CDR3 has 15 amino acids. The CDR3 is CASSPPELRTAGAFF. For the CDR3, the DNA is TGTGCCAGCAGTCCCCCCGAATTGCGGACGGCGGGGGCTTTCTTT.

Only one count was recorded for this clone. The rearrangement links TRBV10-3 to TRBJ1-2, with a tentative D call TRBD1 (5 bases). Between the trimmed V and J ends, which lost 6 bases and 6 bases, there was a span of 14 bases. This CDR3 region has 13 residues. Per germline, CDR1 ENHRY and CDR2 SYGVKD. The CDR3 DNA reads TGTGCCATCAGCGGGACCTTGGTTCATGGCTACACCTTC. It specifies CAISGTLVHGYTF.

V and J are TRBV11-2 and TRBJ1-1; perhaps TRBD1 as D (5 bases). Trimming took 4 bases from V and 7 from J, leaving 10 bases between them. This CDR3 contains 12 residues. CDR1 is SGHAT and CDR2 is FQNNGV in the germline V gene. The CDR3 DNA follows: TGTGCCAGCAGCTCAACAGGTGGTGAAGCTTTCTTT. Protein sequence: CASSSTGGEAFF.

There are a few counts of this clone. This rearrangement joins TRBV28 to TRBJ2-1, with D perhaps matching TRBD1 (6 bases). The CDR3 spans 20 residues. V lost 3 bases and J lost 4, with 28 bases in between. Germline V CDR1 and CDR2: MDHEN, SYDVKM. CDR3 coding DNA: TGTGCCAGCAGTTTTGGGCGCAGGGGTACCAGGTTCGGGTCATACAATGAGCAGTTCTTC. Translated, it gives CASSFGRRGTRFGSYNEQFF.

The chain carries TRBV27 and TRBJ2-1, with 11 positions matching TRBD2. CDR1 MNHEY and CDR2 SMNVEV come from the germline V gene (reference sequence). With 8 bases clipped from V and 7 bases from J, the junction kept 16 bases outside the gene matches. This CDR3 has 17 amino acids. The DNA for the CDR3 is TGTGCCAGCTTCCTCGAGGGCCCTAGCGGGAGGTTAAATGAGCAGTTCTTC. The encoded protein is CASFLEGPSGRLNEQFF.

This rearrangement joins TRBV5-4 to TRBJ2-1, with 7 bases that match TRBD2. Per the germline V gene, CDR1 is SGHNT and CDR2 is YYREEE (reference sequence). Losses at the gene ends were 0 bases for V and 7 bases for J; bases not matched to a gene: 10. This CDR3 spans 16 amino acids. The CDR3 protein is CASSLAIASGPNEQFF. The CDR3 DNA reads TGTGCCAGCAGCTTGGCCATAGCTAGCGGTCCGAATGAGCAGTTCTTC.

V usage is TRBV29-1 and J usage is TRBJ1-3; 10 bases line up with TRBD1. Germline loops: CDR1 SQVTM, CDR2 ANQGSEA. The CDR3 has 15 amino acids. Losses at the gene ends were 4 bases for V and 0 bases for J; bases not matched to a gene: 3. Here the CDR3 DNA reads TGCAGCGTTGCCAGACAGGGGGCCTCTGGAAACACCATATATTTT. This sequence encodes CSVARQGASGNTIYF.

This clone is a singleton in its sample. The chain employs TRBV20-1 and TRBJ1-1; no firm D call. The germline V gene has CDR1 DFQATT and CDR2 SNEGSKA (reference sequence). CDR3 length: 11 residues. V shed 6 bases and J shed 6 bases, with 11 bases lying between them. The CDR3, as DNA: TGCAGTGCCTCTGAAATGGCTGAAGCTTTCTTT. Translating gives CSASEMAEAFF.

This clone came up a few times. The genes are TRBV5-1 and TRBJ2-7; 10 nucleotides align to TRBD2. There are 14 residues in the CDR3. The germline V gene has CDR1 SGHRS and CDR2 YFSETQ. The V segment lost 0 bases and the J segment 4 bases; nucleotides outside the gene matches: 1. The CDR3 loop reads CASSLELAGYEQYF. In nucleotides, the CDR3 is TGCGCCAGCAGCTTGGAACTAGCGGGGTACGAGCAGTACTTC.